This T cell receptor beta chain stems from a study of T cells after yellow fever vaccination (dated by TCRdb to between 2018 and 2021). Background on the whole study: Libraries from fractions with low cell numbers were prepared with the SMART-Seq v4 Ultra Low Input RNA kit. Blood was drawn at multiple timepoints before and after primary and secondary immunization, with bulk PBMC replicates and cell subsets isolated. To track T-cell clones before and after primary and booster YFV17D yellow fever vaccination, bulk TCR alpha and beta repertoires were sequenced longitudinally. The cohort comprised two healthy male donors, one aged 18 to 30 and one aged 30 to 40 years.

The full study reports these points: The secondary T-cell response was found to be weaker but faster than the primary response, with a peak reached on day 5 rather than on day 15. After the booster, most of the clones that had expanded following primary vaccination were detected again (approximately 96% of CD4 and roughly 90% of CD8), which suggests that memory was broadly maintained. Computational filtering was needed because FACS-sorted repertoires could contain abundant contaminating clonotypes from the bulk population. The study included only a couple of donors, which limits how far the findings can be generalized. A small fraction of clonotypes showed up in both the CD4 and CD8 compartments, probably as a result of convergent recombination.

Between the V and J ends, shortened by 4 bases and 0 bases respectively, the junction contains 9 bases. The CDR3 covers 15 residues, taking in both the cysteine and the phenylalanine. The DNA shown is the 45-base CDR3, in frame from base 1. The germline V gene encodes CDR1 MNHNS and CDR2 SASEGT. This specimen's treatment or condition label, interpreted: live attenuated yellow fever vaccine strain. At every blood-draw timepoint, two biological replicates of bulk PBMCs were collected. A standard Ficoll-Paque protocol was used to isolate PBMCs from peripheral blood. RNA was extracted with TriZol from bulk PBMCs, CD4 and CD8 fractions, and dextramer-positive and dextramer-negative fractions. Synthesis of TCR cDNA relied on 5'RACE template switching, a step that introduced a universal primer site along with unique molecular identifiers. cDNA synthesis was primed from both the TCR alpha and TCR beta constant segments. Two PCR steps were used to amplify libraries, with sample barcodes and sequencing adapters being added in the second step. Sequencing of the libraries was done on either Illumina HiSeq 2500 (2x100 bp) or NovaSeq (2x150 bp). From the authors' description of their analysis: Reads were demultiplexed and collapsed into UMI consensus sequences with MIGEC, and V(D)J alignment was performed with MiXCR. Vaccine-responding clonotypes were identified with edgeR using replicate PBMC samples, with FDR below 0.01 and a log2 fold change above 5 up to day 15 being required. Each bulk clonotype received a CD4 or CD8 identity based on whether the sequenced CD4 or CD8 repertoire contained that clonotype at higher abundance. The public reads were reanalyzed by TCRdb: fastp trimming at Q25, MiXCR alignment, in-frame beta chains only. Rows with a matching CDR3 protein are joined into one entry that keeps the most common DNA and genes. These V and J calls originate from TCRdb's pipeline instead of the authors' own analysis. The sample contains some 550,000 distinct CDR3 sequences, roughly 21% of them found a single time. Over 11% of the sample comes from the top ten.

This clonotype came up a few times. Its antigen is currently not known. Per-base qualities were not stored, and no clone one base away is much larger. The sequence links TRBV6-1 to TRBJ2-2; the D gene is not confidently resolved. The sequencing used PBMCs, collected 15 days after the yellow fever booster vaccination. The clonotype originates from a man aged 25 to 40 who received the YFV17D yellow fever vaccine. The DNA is TGTGCCAGCAGTGTACACCGCGCGAACACCGGGGAGCTGTTTTTT. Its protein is CASSVHRANTGELFF.